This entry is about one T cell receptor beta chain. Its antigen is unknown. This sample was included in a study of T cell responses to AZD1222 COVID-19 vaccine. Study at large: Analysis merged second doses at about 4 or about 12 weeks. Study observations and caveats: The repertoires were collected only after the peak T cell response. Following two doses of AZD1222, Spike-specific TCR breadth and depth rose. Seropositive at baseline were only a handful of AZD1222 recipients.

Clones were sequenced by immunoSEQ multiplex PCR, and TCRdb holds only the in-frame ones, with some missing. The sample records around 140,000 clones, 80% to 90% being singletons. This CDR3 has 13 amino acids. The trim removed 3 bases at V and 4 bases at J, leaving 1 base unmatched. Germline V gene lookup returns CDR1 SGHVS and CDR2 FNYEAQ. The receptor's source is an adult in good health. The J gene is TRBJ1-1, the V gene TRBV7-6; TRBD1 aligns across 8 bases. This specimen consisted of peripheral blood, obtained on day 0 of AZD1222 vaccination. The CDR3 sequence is CASSFTGGTEAFF. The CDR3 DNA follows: TGTGCCAGCAGCTTTACAGGGGGCACTGAAGCTTTCTTT.